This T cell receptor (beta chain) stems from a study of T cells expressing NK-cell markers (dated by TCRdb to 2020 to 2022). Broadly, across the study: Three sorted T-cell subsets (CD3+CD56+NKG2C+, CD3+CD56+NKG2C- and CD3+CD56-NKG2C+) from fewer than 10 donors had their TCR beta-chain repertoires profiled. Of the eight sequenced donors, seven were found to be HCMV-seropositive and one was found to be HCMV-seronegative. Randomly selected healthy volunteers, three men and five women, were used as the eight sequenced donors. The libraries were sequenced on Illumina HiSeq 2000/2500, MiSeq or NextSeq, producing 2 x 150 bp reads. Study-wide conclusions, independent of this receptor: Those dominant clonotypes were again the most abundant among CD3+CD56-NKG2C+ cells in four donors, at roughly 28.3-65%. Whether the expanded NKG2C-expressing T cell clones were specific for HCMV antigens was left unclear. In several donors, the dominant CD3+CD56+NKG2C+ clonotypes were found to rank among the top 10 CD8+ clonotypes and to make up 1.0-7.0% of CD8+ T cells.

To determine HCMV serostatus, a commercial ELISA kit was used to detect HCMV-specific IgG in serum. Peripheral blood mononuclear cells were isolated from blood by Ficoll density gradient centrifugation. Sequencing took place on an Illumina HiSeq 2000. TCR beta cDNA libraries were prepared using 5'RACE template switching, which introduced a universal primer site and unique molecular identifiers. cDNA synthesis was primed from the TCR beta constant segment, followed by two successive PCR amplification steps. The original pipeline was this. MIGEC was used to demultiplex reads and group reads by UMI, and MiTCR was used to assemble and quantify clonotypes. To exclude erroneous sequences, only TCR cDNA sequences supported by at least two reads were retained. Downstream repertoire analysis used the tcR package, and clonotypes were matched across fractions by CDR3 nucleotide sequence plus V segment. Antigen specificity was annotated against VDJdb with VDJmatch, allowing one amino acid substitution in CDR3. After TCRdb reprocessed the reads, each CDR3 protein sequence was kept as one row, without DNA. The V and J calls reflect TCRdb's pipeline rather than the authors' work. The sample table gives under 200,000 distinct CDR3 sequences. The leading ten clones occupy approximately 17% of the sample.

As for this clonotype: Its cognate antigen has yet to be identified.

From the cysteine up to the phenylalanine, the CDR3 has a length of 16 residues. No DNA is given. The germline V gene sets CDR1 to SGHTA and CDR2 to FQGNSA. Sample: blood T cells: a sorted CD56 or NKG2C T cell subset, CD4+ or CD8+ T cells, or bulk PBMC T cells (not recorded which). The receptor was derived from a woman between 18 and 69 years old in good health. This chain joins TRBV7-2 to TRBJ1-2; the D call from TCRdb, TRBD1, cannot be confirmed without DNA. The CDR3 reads CASSLRGPGVGDGYTF.